The 25 T cell receptor beta chains presented below share a single source sample, sequenced in a study of OX40 agonist ivuxolimab in advanced cancers. Clones were read by immunoSEQ multiplex PCR, and TCRdb kept only the in-frame ones, dropping some. The sample holds tens of thousands of clones; roughly 86% are singletons and the top ten take 1.2%. Here the sequenced sample was CD4+ or CD8+ T cells sorted from blood, taken in a trial of the OX40 agonist ivuxolimab. Source of these receptors: an adult with an advanced solid tumor such as melanoma, head and neck, liver or kidney cancer.

The V and J genes are TRBV6-1 and TRBJ1-1, with unresolved D. The CDR3 spans 13 residues. V lost 7 bases and J 0 bases, leaving 9 bases between the germline ends. The germline V gene has CDR1 MNHNS and CDR2 SASEGT. The CDR3 here is CASTLGLNTEAFF. The CDR3 coding sequence is TGTGCCAGCACCTTAGGTTTGAACACTGAAGCTTTCTTT.

This clone was counted between two and nine times. This sequence joins TRBV2 and TRBJ1-4; unclear D gene. Germline assignment: CDR1 SNHLY and CDR2 FYNNEI. V shed 2 bases and J shed 7 bases, with 5 bases lying between them. The CDR3 sequence is 12 residues long. The CDR3 reads CASSEKVEKLFF. As DNA, the CDR3 is TGTGCCAGCAGTGAAAAGGTTGAAAAACTGTTTTTT.

This chain connects TRBV27 to TRBJ2-7, with 7 positions matching TRBD1. CDR1 MNHEY and CDR2 SMNVEV come from the germline V gene (reference sequence). This CDR3 is 15 amino acids long. Germline trimming cut 2 bases from V and 3 bases from J; bases unmatched to any gene: 7. The CDR3 DNA reads TGTGCCAGCAGTTTAGGTAGGACAGGAGTCTACGAGCAGTACTTC. Amino acids: CASSLGRTGVYEQYF.

The gene calls are TRBV9 and TRBJ2-3; no reliable D call. CDR3 length: 13 amino acids. Trimming took off 2 bases at V and 5 bases at J, with 9 bases between the two ends. Germline CDR1 reads SGDLS; CDR2 reads YYNGEE. The CDR3 is CASSVLQEDTQYF. CDR3 coding DNA: TGTGCCAGCAGCGTTCTGCAGGAAGATACGCAGTATTTT.

This chain joins TRBV6-1 and TRBJ1-4; D might be TRBD1 (6 bases). V was shortened by 6 bases and J by 11 bases, with 19 bases between the two germline ends. This CDR3 has 14 amino acids. In germline, CDR1 is MNHNS, CDR2 SASEGT. CDR3 bases: TGTGCCAGCAGCTCCGGGACAAGCCTCTGGAAACTGTTTTTT. Its translation is CASSSGTSLWKLFF.

The rearrangement joins TRBV7-2 to TRBJ2-3; D possibly uses TRBD1 or TRBD2 (6 bases each). Germline CDR1 SGHTA, CDR2 FQGNSA. There are 18 residues in the CDR3. V gave up 1 base and J gave up 4 bases, with 21 bases separating them. CDR3: CASSLEVGGGRGADTQYF. CDR3 DNA sequence: TGTGCCAGCAGCTTAGAGGTTGGGGGCGGACGCGGGGCAGATACGCAGTATTTT.

This sequence joins TRBV7-9 and TRBJ1-1; 7 bases map to TRBD1. Looked up from germline, CDR1 is SEHNR and CDR2 is FQNEAQ (reference sequence). This CDR3 region has 15 residues. The V segment lost 1 base and the J segment 1 base; nucleotides outside the gene matches: 3. The CDR3 nucleotides are TGTGCCAGCAGCTTAGGGGACAGACAGAACACTGAAGCTTTCTTT. Translated: CASSLGDRQNTEAFF.

This sequence joins TRBV5-1 and TRBJ1-4, with D uncertain. The CDR3 extends over 15 amino acids. V gave up 0 bases and J gave up 2 bases, with 8 bases separating them. Germline CDR1 reads SGHRS; CDR2 reads YFSETQ. The chain's CDR3 is CASSLAAETNEKLFF. CDR3 DNA: TGCGCCAGCAGCTTGGCAGCAGAGACTAATGAAAAACTGTTTTTT.

V usage is TRBV6-5 and J usage is TRBJ2-2; TRBD2 aligns across 11 bases. Germline CDR1 MNHEY, CDR2 SVGAGI. The CDR3 extends over 14 amino acids. After removal of 6 bases from V and 9 bases from J, the junction contained 6 bases not matched to a gene. CDR3: CASSPGLAVRELFF. DNA for the CDR3: TGTGCCAGCAGCCCGGGACTAGCGGTACGGGAGCTGTTTTTT.

J is TRBJ2-2 and V is TRBV10-3; D is unclear. The CDR3 has 16 amino acids. CDR1 and CDR2 (germline): ENHRY, SYGVKD. The V and J ends lost 3 bases and 1 base respectively, with 12 bases between them. In DNA, the CDR3 is TGTGCCATCAGTGACCGAGATAGAGGGAACACCGGGGAGCTGTTTTTT. It is translated as CAISDRDRGNTGELFF.

The chain uses TRBV19 and TRBJ2-1; TRBD1 aligns across 8 bases. This CDR3 is 16 amino acids long. V trimming: 5 bases; J trimming: 4 bases; junction bases outside the gene matches: 10. Germline lookup yields CDR1 LNHDA and CDR2 SQIVND (reference sequence). The CDR3 spells CASSPPTGANYNEQFF. Here the CDR3 DNA reads TGTGCCAGTAGTCCACCGACAGGGGCAAATTACAATGAGCAGTTCTTC.

The chain has TRBV5-4 and TRBJ1-1, with unresolved D. This CDR3 contains 14 residues. Germline values: CDR1 SGHNT, CDR2 YYREEE (reference sequence). V was shortened by 1 base and J by 0 bases, with 7 bases between the two germline ends. The DNA for the CDR3 is TGTGCCAGCAGCTTGCCGGCTATGAACACTGAAGCTTTCTTT. It translates to CASSLPAMNTEAFF.

This chain uses TRBV5-8 with TRBJ1-5, with D possibly being TRBD1 (5 bases). In germline, CDR1 is SGHTS, CDR2 YDEGEE. Trimming took 0 bases from V and 3 from J, leaving 16 bases between them. There are 17 residues in the CDR3. The CDR3 nucleotides read TGTGCCAGCAGCTTGGGTTTGGGGTCAGGGATCAATCAGCCCCAGCATTTT. This codes for CASSLGLGSGINQPQHF.

The V call is TRBV15, the J call TRBJ1-5; tentatively, D is TRBD1 (6 bases). CDR1 LNHNV and CDR2 YYDKDF come from the germline V gene (reference sequence). Deletions cut 0 bases from V and 7 bases from J, with 19 bases between. The CDR3 sequence is 17 residues long. CDR3 region: CATSRDGEGGRGQPQHF. Here the CDR3 DNA reads TGTGCCACCAGCAGAGATGGAGAGGGGGGGAGAGGGCAGCCCCAGCATTTT.

This clone was found once. This specimen includes other DNA sequences encoding the same CDR3. V gene TRBV18 combines with J gene TRBJ1-1; maybe TRBD1 (6 bases). CDR1 is KGHSH and CDR2 is LQKENI in the germline V gene. The CDR3 has 14 residues. V lost 3 bases and J lost 4, with 12 bases in between. The chain's CDR3 is CASSPNGGRTEAFF. CDR3 DNA sequence: TGTGCCAGCTCACCCAACGGGGGCCGCACTGAAGCTTTCTTT.

The V gene is TRBV11-2, the J gene TRBJ1-2; 7 bases align to TRBD1. Germline V gene sequence: CDR1 SGHAT, CDR2 FQNNGV. Trimming at V came to 5 bases and at J to 5 bases, leaving 5 bases not matched to a gene. This CDR3 has 13 amino acids. CDR3 amino acids: CASSALGQYGYTF. As DNA, the CDR3 is TGTGCCAGCAGCGCGTTGGGACAGTATGGCTACACCTTC.

The chain has TRBV27 and TRBJ1-5; possibly TRBD1 for D (5 bases). CDR3 length equals 14 residues. Germline V gene lookup returns CDR1 MNHEY and CDR2 SMNVEV (reference sequence). Trimming removed 2 bases from V and 7 bases from J, with 12 bases in between. CDR3 sequence (DNA): TGTGCCAGCAGTTTAAGACAGACGCGGCAGCCCCAGCATTTT. Translating it yields CASSLRQTRQPQHF.

The chain carries TRBV27 and TRBJ2-3; the match to TRBD2 covers 7 bases. In germline, CDR1 is MNHEY, CDR2 SMNVEV (reference sequence). J gave up 6 bases and V 5 bases, and 5 bases lay outside the gene matches. CDR3 length: 13 amino acids. The CDR3 DNA is TGTGCCAGCAGTACACTAGCGAAGGATACGCAGTATTTT. It is translated as CASSTLAKDTQYF.

The V call is TRBV11-3, the J call TRBJ1-1; D not resolved. From germline, CDR1 is SGHNT and CDR2 YENEEA. Trimming pared 5 bases from V and 1 base from J, leaving 11 bases between. CDR3 size: 14 residues. The CDR3 loop is CASSAGLPNTEAFF. In DNA form, the CDR3 reads TGTGCCAGCAGCGCAGGACTCCCGAACACTGAAGCTTTCTTT.

The chain employs TRBV5-1 and TRBJ1-3, with D maybe TRBD1 (6 bases). The ends were cut back, 4 bases at V and 7 bases at J, with 18 bases in the middle. The CDR3 sequence is 15 residues long. The V gene's germline CDR1 is SGHRS and CDR2 YFSETQ. The CDR3 sequence: CASSTEGGSGNTIYF. The CDR3 region has the DNA TGCGCCAGCAGCACAGAGGGGGGATCAGGGAACACCATATATTTT.

The gene calls are TRBV9 and TRBJ2-1, with TRBD1 matching over 7 bases. The CDR3 consists of 15 residues. V shed 4 bases and J 0 bases; nucleotides not matched to a gene: 4. Germline values: CDR1 SGDLS, CDR2 YYNGEE. CDR3 loop: CASSHAGGSYNEQFF. Written as DNA, the CDR3 is TGTGCCAGCAGCCATGCAGGGGGCTCCTACAATGAGCAGTTCTTC.

The chain employs TRBV5-1 and TRBJ2-1; 9 nucleotides match TRBD2. The CDR3 spans 15 residues. V lost 5 bases and J lost 3; bases outside the gene matches: 6. Germline values: CDR1 SGHRS, CDR2 YFSETQ. CDR3: CASRNSGGHYNEQFF. CDR3 bases: TGCGCCAGCAGGAATAGCGGGGGCCACTACAATGAGCAGTTCTTC.

This chain connects TRBV7-2 to TRBJ1-1; weak D call: TRBD1 (5 bases). This CDR3 is 15 amino acids long. V was trimmed by 1 base and J by 11 bases, leaving 20 bases between them. Per the germline V gene, CDR1 is SGHTA and CDR2 is FQGNSA. Here the CDR3 DNA reads TGTGCCAGCAGCTTAGAGGGGTCAGGGAGGAGTTGGGCTTTCTTT. This translates into CASSLEGSGRSWAFF.

The rearrangement uses TRBV2 and TRBJ1-2; D gene ambiguous. Trimming shortened V by 6 bases and J by 7 bases, and 21 bases separated the two germline ends. CDR1 and CDR2 (germline): SNHLY, FYNNEI. The CDR3 is 15 amino acids. CDR3 protein: CASSPTFVSLTGYTF. CDR3 DNA sequence: TGTGCCAGCAGCCCTACGTTTGTGAGTTTGACTGGCTACACCTTC.

The chain carries TRBV2 and TRBJ1-1, with D uncertain. With 4 bases removed from V and 3 bases from J, the gap between germline ends came to 3 bases. The CDR3 length is 11 residues. Germline V gene data show CDR1 as SNHLY and CDR2 as FYNNEI. In DNA form, the CDR3 reads TGTGCCAGCAGTGGATACACTGAAGCTTTCTTT. Its protein product is CASSGYTEAFF.